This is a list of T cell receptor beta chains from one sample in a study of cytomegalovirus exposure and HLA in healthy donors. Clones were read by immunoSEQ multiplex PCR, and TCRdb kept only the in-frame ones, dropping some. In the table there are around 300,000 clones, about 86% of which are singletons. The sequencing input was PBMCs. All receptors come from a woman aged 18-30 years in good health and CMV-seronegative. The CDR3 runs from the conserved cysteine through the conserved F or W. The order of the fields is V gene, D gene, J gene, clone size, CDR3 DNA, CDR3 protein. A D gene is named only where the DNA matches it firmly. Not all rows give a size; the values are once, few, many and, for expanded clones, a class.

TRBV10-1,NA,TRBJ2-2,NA,TGCGCCAGCAGAAGCGGTTACACCGGGGAGCTGTTTTTT,CASRSGYTGELFF
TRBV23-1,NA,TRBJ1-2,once,TGCGCCAGCAGTCAATCGGACAGCTATGGCTACACCTTC,CASSQSDSYGYTF
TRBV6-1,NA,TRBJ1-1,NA,TGTGCCAGCAGTGGGCAGTCGAACACTGAAGCTTTCTTT,CASSGQSNTEAFF
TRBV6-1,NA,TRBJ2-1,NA,TGTGCCAGCAGTGAAGGGTTATGGACTAAATCCTACAATGAGCAGTTCTTC,CASSEGLWTKSYNEQFF
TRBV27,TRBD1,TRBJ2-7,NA,TGTGCCAGCAGGTACACGACAGGGACCTACGAGCAGTACTTC,CASRYTTGTYEQYF
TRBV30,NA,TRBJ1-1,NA,TGTGCCTGGCGTTCGGGGGGTGAATGGACTGAAGCTTTCTTT,CAWRSGGEWTEAFF
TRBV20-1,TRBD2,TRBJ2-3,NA,TGCAGTACTAGCGGCACAGATACGCAGTATTTT,CSTSGTDTQYF
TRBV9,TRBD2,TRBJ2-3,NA,TGTGCCAGCAGCGTGCGACTAGCGGGACCGACAGATACGCAGTATTTT,CASSVRLAGPTDTQYF
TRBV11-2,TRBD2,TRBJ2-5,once,TGTGCCAGCAGCTGGGGGGGACGAGTAGAGACCCAGTACTTC,CASSWGGRVETQYF
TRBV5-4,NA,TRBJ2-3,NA,TGTGCCAGCAGCCCAGGACTTCTCTTTTCAGATACGCAGTATTTT,CASSPGLLFSDTQYF
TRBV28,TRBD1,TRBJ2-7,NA,TGTGCCAGCTCGGATGGCGGACAGGGGGCGAAAGAGCAGTACTTC,CASSDGGQGAKEQYF
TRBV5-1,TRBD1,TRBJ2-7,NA,TGCGCCAGCAGAGGGACAGGGGGCGTCTACGAGCAGTACTTC,CASRGTGGVYEQYF
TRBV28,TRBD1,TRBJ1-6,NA,TGTGCCAGCACCACTTGGGGGACAGGGGATAATTCACCCCTCCACTTT,CASTTWGTGDNSPLHF
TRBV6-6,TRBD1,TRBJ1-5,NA,TGTGCCAGCGAAGACAGGGGTGTGCAGCCCCAGCATTTT,CASEDRGVQPQHF
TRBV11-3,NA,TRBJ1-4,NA,TGTGCCAGCAGCCTGGACGGGGGTGAAAAACTGTTTTTT,CASSLDGGEKLFF
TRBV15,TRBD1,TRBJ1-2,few,TGTGCCACCAGCAGAGACAGGGGGCTCGGCTACACCTTC,CATSRDRGLGYTF
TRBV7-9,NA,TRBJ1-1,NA,TGTGCCAGCAGCTTAGCGGGATGGGTCCGAGGGGGAGCTTTCTTT,CASSLAGWVRGGAFF
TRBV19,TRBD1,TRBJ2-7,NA,TGTGCCAGTAGTACCGTCCGGGACAGCTACGAGCAGTACTTC,CASSTVRDSYEQYF
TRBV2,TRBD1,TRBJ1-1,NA,TGTGCCAGCAGAGGGACAGGGGGCACTGAAGCTTTCTTT,CASRGTGGTEAFF
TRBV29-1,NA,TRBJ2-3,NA,TGCAGCGTTGAACTCAGCACAGATACGCAGTATTTT,CSVELSTDTQYF
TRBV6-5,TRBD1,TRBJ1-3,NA,TGTGCCAGCAGTTACGGACAGGGGAGCTCTGGAAACACCATATATTTT,CASSYGQGSSGNTIYF
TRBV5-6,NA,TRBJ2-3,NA,TGTGCCAGCGGAGGGACAGATACGCAGTATTTT,CASGGTDTQYF
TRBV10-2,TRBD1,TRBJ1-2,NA,TGCGCCAGCAGTGGACAGGGCTTAACTTATGGCTACACCTTC,CASSGQGLTYGYTF
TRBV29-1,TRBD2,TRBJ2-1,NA,TGCAGCGCCACCGAGGGTAGCGGGTACAATGAGCAGTTCTTC,CSATEGSGYNEQFF
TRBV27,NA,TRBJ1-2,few,TGTGCCAGCAGTTTAGAGGGTACAGCTAACTATGGCTACACCTTC,CASSLEGTANYGYTF
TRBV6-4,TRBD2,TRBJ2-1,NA,TGTGCCAGCAGGACGGACAGCGGGAGGTACAATGAGCAGTTCTTC,CASRTDSGRYNEQFF
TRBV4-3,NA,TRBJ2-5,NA,TGCGCCAGCAGCCAAGATCTGGACAGCTGGGAGACCCAGTACTTC,CASSQDLDSWETQYF
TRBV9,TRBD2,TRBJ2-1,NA,TGTGCCAGCAGCGCACGGAGCGGGACTAACAATGAGCAGTTCTTC,CASSARSGTNNEQFF
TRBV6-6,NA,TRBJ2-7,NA,TGTGCCAGCAGCTCCGAGGGTTACCACTCCTACGAGCAGTACTTC,CASSSEGYHSYEQYF
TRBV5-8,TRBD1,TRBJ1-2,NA,TGTGCCAGCAGTTCCGGGACAGGGAGCTATGGCTACACCTTC,CASSSGTGSYGYTF
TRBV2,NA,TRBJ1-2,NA,TGTGCCAGCAGTGAAGTCACAGGCCCCCGTGGCTACACCTTC,CASSEVTGPRGYTF
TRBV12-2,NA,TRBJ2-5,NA,TGTGCAAGTCGCTTAGAGAGGGCTAAAAAGACCCAGTACTTC,CASRLERAKKTQYF
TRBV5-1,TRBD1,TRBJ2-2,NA,TGCGCCAGCAGCTTCGGGCAGGGGGCGAACACCGGGGAGCTGTTTTTT,CASSFGQGANTGELFF
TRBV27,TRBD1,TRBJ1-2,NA,TGTGCCAGCAGTTCTGGACAGGGGGTCTATGGCTACACCTTC,CASSSGQGVYGYTF
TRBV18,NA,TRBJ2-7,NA,TGTGCCAGCTCGTCGAAGGTCAACAGCTCCTACGAGCAGTACTTC,CASSSKVNSSYEQYF
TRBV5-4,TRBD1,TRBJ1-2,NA,TGTGCCAGCAGCCCGGGACAGGGCGCCTATGGCTACACCTTC,CASSPGQGAYGYTF
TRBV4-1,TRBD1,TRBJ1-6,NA,TGCGCCAGCAGCCAAGGCCGGGACAGGGGACATTCACCCCTCCACTTT,CASSQGRDRGHSPLHF
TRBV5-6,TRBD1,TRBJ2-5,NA,TGTGCCAGCAGCTCCTCGGGACAGGGGCAAGAGACCCAGTACTTC,CASSSSGQGQETQYF
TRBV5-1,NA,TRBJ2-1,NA,TGCGCCAGCAGCAAACCAGGGGGGTCCTACAATGAGCAGTTCTTC,CASSKPGGSYNEQFF
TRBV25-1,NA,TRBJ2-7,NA,TGTGCCAGCAGTGAGGGGGGAACCTACGAGCAGTACTTC,CASSEGGTYEQYF
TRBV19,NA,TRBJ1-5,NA,TGTGCCAGTAGTATAGGCGGGTTGGGCAATCAGCCCCAGCATTTT,CASSIGGLGNQPQHF
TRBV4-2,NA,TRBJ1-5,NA,TGTGCCAGCAGCCAAGATGGGCAGGGAGGTCAGCCCCAGCATTTT,CASSQDGQGGQPQHF
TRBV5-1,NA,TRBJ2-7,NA,TGCGCCAGCAGCTTGGACCCAGGCTCCTACGAGCAGTACTTC,CASSLDPGSYEQYF
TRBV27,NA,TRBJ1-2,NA,TGTGCCAGCAGTTCAACTCTTTTCTATGGCTACACCTTC,CASSSTLFYGYTF
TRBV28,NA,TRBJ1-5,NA,TGTGCCAGCAGGACCTTGAAGGGTGGAGGTAGCAATCAGCCCCAGCATTTT,CASRTLKGGGSNQPQHF
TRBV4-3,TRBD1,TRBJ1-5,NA,TGCGCCAGCAGCCAATCCCGGGACAGGGGCCAGCCCCAGCATTTT,CASSQSRDRGQPQHF
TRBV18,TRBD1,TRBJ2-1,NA,TGTGCCAGCTCACCGGGACAGGGGTCTTACAATGAGCAGTTCTTC,CASSPGQGSYNEQFF
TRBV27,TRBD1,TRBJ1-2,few,TGTGCCAGCAGAGACAGGGGCCCTAACTATGGCTACACCTTC,CASRDRGPNYGYTF
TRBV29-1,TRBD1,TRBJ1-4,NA,TGCAGCGTCGCGCCCCCACAACAGGGGATTAATGAAAAACTGTTTTTT,CSVAPPQQGINEKLFF
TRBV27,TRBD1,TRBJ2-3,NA,TGTGCCAGCAGTCCGTCCGGGACAGGGGGCGAGAATACGCAGTATTTT,CASSPSGTGGENTQYF
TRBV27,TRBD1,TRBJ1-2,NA,TGTGCCAGCAGTGCCGACAGGGGAAGAGAGACCTCTAACTATGGCTACACCTTC,CASSADRGRETSNYGYTF
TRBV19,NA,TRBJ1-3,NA,TGTGCCAGTAGTTCCCCCGGACTCCCGAAAGGAAACACCATATATTTT,CASSSPGLPKGNTIYF
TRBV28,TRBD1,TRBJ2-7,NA,TGTGCCAGCAGTTTAGGACAGGGGTCGTACGAGCAGTACTTC,CASSLGQGSYEQYF
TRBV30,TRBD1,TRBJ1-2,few,TGTGCCTGGACTCCATTTACCGGGACAGCCTATGGCTACACCTTC,CAWTPFTGTAYGYTF
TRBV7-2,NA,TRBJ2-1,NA,TGTGCCAGCAGCCCTAGAGAGGGTAGCAATGAGCAGTTCTTC,CASSPREGSNEQFF
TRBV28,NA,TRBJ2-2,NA,TGTGCCAGCGGTGGGCAGGGGAACACCGGGGAGCTGTTTTTT,CASGGQGNTGELFF
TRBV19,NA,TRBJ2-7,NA,TGTGCCAGTAGTACCCTGACAGCATCCGAGCAGTACTTC,CASSTLTASEQYF